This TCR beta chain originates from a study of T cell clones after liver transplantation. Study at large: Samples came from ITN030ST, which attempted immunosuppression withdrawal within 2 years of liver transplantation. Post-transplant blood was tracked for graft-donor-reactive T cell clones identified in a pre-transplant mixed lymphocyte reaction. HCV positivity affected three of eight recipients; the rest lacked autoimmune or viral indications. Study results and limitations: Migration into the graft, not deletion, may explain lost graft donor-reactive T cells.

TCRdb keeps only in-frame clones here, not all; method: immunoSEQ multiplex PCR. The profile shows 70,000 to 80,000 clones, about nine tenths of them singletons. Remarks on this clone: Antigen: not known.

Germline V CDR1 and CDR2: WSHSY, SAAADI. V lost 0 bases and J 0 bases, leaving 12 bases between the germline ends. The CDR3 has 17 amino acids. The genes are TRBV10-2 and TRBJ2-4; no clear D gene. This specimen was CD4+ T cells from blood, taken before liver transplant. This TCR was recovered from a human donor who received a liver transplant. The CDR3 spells CASSESVGPGAKNIQYF. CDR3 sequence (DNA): TGCGCCAGCAGTGAGTCGGTTGGACCGGGAGCCAAAAACATTCAGTACTTC.